The sequence of this T cell receptor (beta chain) was determined in a study of cytomegalovirus exposure and HLA in healthy donors. Remarks on this clone: Its antigen remains unknown.

Overall study results and limits: There were reportedly fewer N-insertions in an Asian-associated ancestry cluster than the approximately 600-donor mean, in a later analysis. The authors later found HLA-associated TCR beta chains more clonally expanded than equally common others.

V dropped 0 bases and J dropped 8 bases, with 19 bases sitting between them. CDR1 MNHNY and CDR2 SVGAGI come from the germline V gene (reference sequence). The CDR3 loop spans 16 amino acids. Use of 60 Vbeta and 13 Jbeta primers characterized the PCR. Sequenced by immunoSEQ multiplex PCR; TCRdb stores in-frame clones only, minus some. The data contain 80,000 to 100,000 clones, about 81% of them singletons. The sample taken for sequencing was PBMCs. The TCR sequence derives from a man aged 35 to 55 in good health and CMV-seronegative. The chain links TRBV6-6 to TRBJ1-2, with a weak D call TRBD1 (6 bases). The CDR3 nucleotides read TGTGCCAGCAGTTACTCCTCCGGACAGCTACAAGGAGGCTACACCTTC. Translation: CASSYSSGQLQGGYTF.